This T cell receptor beta chain comes out of a study of shared clonotypes between healthy human individuals. Worth noting for this clone: An end of the junction differs from the germline gene, which may be a read error.

Sequencing used immunoSEQ multiplex PCR; TCRdb keeps in-frame clones, though not all of them. The data hold 1.4 million to 1.5 million clones, with 95% to 97% observed a single time. CDR3 size: 13 residues. Germline lookup yields CDR1 SGHTA and CDR2 FQGTGA. The chain is built from TRBV7-3 and TRBJ2-7; TRBD2 matches at 8 bases. Sequenced: naive CD4+ T cells sorted from blood. Described subset: CD45RA+ positively selected. The clonotype was recovered from a man aged 25-45 years in good health. CDR3: CASAGTSSSEQYF. CDR3 sequence (DNA): TGTGCCAGCGCCGGGACTAGTTCCTCCGAGCAGTACTTC. The variable domain in full, completed from reference TRBV7-3 and TRBJ2-7, reads GAGVSQTPSNKVTEKGKYVELRCDPISGHTALYWYRQSLGQGPEFLIYFQGTGAADDSGLPNDRFFAVRPEGSVSTLKIQRTERGDSAVYLCASAGTSSSEQYFGPGTRLTVT.